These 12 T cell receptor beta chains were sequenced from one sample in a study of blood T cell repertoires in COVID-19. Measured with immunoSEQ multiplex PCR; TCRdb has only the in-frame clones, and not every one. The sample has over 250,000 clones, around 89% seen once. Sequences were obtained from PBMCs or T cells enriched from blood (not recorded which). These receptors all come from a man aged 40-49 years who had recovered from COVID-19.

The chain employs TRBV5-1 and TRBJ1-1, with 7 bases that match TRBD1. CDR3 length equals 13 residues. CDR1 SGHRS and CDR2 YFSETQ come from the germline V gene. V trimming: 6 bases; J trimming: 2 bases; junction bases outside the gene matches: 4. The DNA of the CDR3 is TGCGCCAGCAACACAGGGGCAAACACTGAAGCTTTCTTT. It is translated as CASNTGANTEAFF.

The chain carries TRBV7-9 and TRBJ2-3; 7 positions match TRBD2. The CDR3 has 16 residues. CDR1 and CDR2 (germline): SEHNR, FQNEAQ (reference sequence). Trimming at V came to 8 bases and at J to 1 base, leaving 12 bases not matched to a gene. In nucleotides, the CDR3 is TGTGCCAGCTATACGGCCCGGGACTACCGCACAGATACGCAGTATTTT. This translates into CASYTARDYRTDTQYF.

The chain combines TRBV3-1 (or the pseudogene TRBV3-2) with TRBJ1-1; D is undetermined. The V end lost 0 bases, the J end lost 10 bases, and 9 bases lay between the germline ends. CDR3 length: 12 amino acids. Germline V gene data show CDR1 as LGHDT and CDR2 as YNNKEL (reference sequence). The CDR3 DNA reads TGTGCCAGCAGCCAAGACGTCCTCGTAGCTTTCTTT. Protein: CASSQDVLVAFF.

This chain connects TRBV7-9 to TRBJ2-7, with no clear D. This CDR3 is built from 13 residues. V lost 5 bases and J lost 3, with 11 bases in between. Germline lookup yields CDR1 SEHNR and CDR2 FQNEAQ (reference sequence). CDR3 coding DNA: TGTGCCAGCAGCCCCTCGACGGGCTACGAGCAGTACTTC. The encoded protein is CASSPSTGYEQYF.

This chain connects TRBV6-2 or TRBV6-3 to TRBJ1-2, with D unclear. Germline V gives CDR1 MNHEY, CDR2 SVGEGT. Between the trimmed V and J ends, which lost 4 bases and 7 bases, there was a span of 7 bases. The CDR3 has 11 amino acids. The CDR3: CASSWSSGYTF. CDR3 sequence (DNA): TGTGCCAGCAGTTGGAGTTCTGGCTACACCTTC.

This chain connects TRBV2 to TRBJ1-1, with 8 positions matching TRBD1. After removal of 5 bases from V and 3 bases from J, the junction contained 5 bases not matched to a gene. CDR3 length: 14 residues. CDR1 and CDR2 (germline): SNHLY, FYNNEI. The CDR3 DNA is TGTGCCAGCAGTTCAGGGGGCAGGGACACTGAAGCTTTCTTT. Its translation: CASSSGGRDTEAFF.

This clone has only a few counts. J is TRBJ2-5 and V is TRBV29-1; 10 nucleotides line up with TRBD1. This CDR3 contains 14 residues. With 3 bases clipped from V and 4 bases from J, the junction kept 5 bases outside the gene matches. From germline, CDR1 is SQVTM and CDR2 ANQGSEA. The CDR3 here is CSVDLGQGIETQYF. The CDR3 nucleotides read TGCAGCGTTGATTTGGGACAGGGGATAGAGACCCAGTACTTC.

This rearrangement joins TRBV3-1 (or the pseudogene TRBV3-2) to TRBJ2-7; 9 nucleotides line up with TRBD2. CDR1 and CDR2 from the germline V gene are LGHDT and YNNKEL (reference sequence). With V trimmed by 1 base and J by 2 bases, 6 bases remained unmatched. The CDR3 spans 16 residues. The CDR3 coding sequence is TGTGCCAGCAGCCAAGTCCCAGCGGGGGGCCCCTACGAGCAGTACTTC. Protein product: CASSQVPAGGPYEQYF.

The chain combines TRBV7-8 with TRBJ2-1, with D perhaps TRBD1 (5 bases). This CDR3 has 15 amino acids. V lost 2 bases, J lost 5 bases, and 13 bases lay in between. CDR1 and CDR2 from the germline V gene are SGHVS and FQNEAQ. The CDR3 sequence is CASSLPDSYNNEQFF. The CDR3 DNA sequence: TGTGCCAGCAGCTTACCCGACAGTTACAACAATGAGCAGTTCTTC.

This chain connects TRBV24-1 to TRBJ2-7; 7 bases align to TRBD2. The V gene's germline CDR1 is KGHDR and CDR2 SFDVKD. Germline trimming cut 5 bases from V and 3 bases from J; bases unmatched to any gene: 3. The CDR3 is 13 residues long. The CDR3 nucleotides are TGTGCCACCAGTGCACGGACTAGCTACGAGCAGTACTTC. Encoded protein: CATSARTSYEQYF.

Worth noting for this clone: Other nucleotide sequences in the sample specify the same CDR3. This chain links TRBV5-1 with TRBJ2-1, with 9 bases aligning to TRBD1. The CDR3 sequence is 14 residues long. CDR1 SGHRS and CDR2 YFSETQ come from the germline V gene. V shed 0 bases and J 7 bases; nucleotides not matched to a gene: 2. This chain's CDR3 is CASSLGQGDNEQFF. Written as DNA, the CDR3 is TGCGCCAGCAGCTTGGGACAGGGGGATAATGAGCAGTTCTTC. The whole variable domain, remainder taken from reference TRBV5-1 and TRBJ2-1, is KAGVTQTPRYLIKTRGQQVTLSCSPISGHRSVSWYQQTPGQGLQFLFEYFSETQRNKGNFPGRFSGRQFSNSRSEMNVSTLELGDSALYLCASSLGQGDNEQFFGPGTRLTVL.

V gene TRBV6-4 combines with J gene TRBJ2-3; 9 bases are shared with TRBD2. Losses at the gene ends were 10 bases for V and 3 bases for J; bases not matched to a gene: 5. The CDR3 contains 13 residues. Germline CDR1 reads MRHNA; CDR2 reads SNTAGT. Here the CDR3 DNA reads TGTGCCACCTCGGGACTAGCAACAGATACGCAGTATTTT. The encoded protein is CATSGLATDTQYF.